The TCR beta chain under discussion was sequenced for a study of T cells in Graves' hyperthyroidism and ophthalmopathy (dated by TCRdb to about 2019). Study-level background: Peripheral blood samples were taken at the time of initial diagnosis, prior to any treatment. To identify distinguishing TCR V-J signatures, a discovery cohort of some 99 patients was used, comprising some 43 with Graves' ophthalmopathy and under 60 with stable Graves' hyperthyroidism. Whether ophthalmopathy could be predicted prospectively was tested in an independent validation cohort made up of 18 to 20 hyperthyroidism patients plus 17 patients who later progressed to ophthalmopathy. Following sampling, methimazole starting at 30 mg daily was given to hyperthyroidism patients, and high-dose intravenous methylprednisolone was given to ophthalmopathy patients. Thyroid tissue and blood T-cell repertoires from over 5 Graves' hyperthyroidism patients were also compared in the study. TCR Vbeta CDR3 sequencing of 135 peripheral blood samples (approximately 44 ophthalmopathy, about 80 hyperthyroidism and some 17 progressor patients) is reported in the paper. The 100 discovery patients were randomly split 7:3 into training and test sets.

What the study reported, not specific to this receptor: No statistical method was used to set the sample size in advance, and investigators knew the group allocation. Ophthalmopathy was separated from stable hyperthyroidism by a 13 V-J signature model, with about 86% sensitivity and about 84% specificity obtained in cross-validation and 80%/75% obtained in testing. Most expanded thyroid clonotypes (frequency above 0.001) were also found in blood, which suggests that blood repertoires may mirror thyroid immune responses. In validation, the model predicted progression to ophthalmopathy with approximately 69% sensitivity and around 72% specificity, a median of 6.5 months before onset.

At least ten counts were recorded for this clonotype. The antigen it recognizes is unknown. No base quality information exists; no much larger clone differs at one position. The TCR beta CDR3 regions were amplified from RNA transcripts. For the first round of RT-PCR on the TCR CDR3, the HTBI primer set was used together with the Qiagen OneStep RT-PCR kit. The libraries were constructed in a second round of multiplex PCR and then size-selected and purified. Paired-end sequencing of the libraries was performed with 100 bp reads on an Illumina HiSeq2000. On the authors' methods: Raw data were processed with SOAPnuke, discarding reads with adapters, uncalled bases, mean Phred below 15, or no exact constant-primer or identifier match. High-quality paired reads were merged using COPE v1.2.5, and each unique nucleotide sequence was defined as a clonotype. Clonotypes were aligned to IMGT TRBV, TRBD and TRBJ reference segments using MiTCR v1.1. Analysis was restricted to V-J combinations with a frequency above 0.0001, which covered 99.2% of repertoires. The TCS score was defined as F50 (clonal expansion) divided by E x V (chaos), with BLOSUM62-based TCRdist calculated between CDR3 peptides within each V-J. Welch's t-statistics and random forest reduced approximately 520 V-J features to roughly 13, which were used in a naive Bayes classifier (R e1071). The public reads were reanalyzed by TCRdb: fastp trimming at Q25, MiXCR alignment, in-frame beta chains only. Identical CDR3 protein sequences are pooled into one entry, listed with their most common genes and DNA. TCRdb, rather than the study authors, made the V and J calls. The sample data list 300,000 to 350,000 distinct CDR3 sequences, and roughly 17% of these were observed just once. Together, the top ten hold around 35% of the sample.

Graves' hyperthyroidism was defined as stable when no progression to ophthalmopathy occurred over 18 months of follow-up. The hyperthyroidism patients were between 18 and 65 years old and newly diagnosed, with a disease duration of less than 2 months. Patients with uncontrolled infections, other autoimmune diseases, pregnancy or lactation were excluded. Clinical symptoms, serum thyroxine and TRAb, thyroid ultrasound, and orbital computed tomography formed the basis for the diagnoses. Ficoll-Paque density gradient centrifugation was used to isolate PBMCs from approximately 10 ml of fresh peripheral blood. Trizol reagent was used to extract total RNA, and RNA quality was then checked on an Agilent 2100 Bioanalyzer. The junction shows trimming of 3 bases on V and 0 bases on J, and the gene matches do not reach 14 bases of it. The CDR3 numbers 20 residues from cysteine through phenylalanine. The only DNA kept is the CDR3, 60 bases in frame from the first base. Via the germline V gene, CDR1 is SGHTA and CDR2 FQGTGA.

In this chain, TRBV7-3 is recombined with TRBJ2-3; TRBD2 aligns with 11 central bases. This receptor was taken from a young man with Graves' hyperthyroidism. The sample consisted of blood. The DNA reads TGTGCCAGCAGCTTTAGGGGCGCGACTAGCGGGGTTACTAGCACAGATACGCAGTATTTT. It is translated as CASSFRGATSGVTSTDTQYF.